Listed below are T cell receptor beta chains from one sample, sequenced in a study of blood T cell repertoires in COVID-19. Sequencing was performed with immunoSEQ multiplex PCR; in TCRdb, only in-frame clones are kept and a portion is missing. The profile shows roughly 80,000 clones, under 80% of them singletons. Source material: peripheral blood. The receptors shown here come from a human donor in a cohort sampled during active COVID-19. Each CDR3 is given with its conserved first and last residue. The D gene is left open where the match is weak. A clone size is listed for some rows: how often the clone was seen (once, few, many), or a class if it is expanded.

.	TRBV14	TRBJ1-2	.	TGTGCCAGCAGCCAAGATCACGCGATCTATGGCTACACCTTC	CASSQDHAIYGYTF
.	TRBV18	TRBJ1-2	.	TGTGCCAGCTCACCGGAGGGTGTCTATGGCTACACCTTC	CASSPEGVYGYTF
TRBD2	TRBV9	TRBJ2-3	.	TGTGCCAGCAGCCCATATAGCGGGAGGGATACGCAGTATTTT	CASSPYSGRDTQYF
TRBD2	TRBV11-3	TRBJ2-1	.	TGTGCCAGCAGCTCACGGACTAGGCCCCACAATGAGCAGTTCTTC	CASSSRTRPHNEQFF
TRBD2	TRBV7-9	TRBJ2-7	few	TGTGCCTTCGAAAAGGGGAGGGGAGGCTCCTACGAGCAGTACTTC	CAFEKGRGGSYEQYF
TRBD1	TRBV11-2	TRBJ2-1	few	TGTGCCAGCAGCTTAGATATGGGGACAGGGAATACGAATGAGCAGTTCTTC	CASSLDMGTGNTNEQFF
TRBD1	TRBV10-3	TRBJ1-1	.	TGTGCCATCAGTGAGTGGGACAGGGGGCTCACTGAAGCTTTCTTT	CAISEWDRGLTEAFF
.	TRBV9	TRBJ2-1	.	TGTGCCAGCAGCCCGACTAAGCCGGGTGAGCAGTTCTTC	CASSPTKPGEQFF
.	TRBV6-6	TRBJ1-2	once	TGTGCCAGCAGTTACCCCGGGGGGGGCTATGGCTACACCTTC	CASSYPGGGYGYTF
.	TRBV7-2	TRBJ2-3	.	TGTGCCAGCAGCTCTCAGGGTTCCACAGATACGCAGTATTTT	CASSSQGSTDTQYF
TRBD2	TRBV7-2	TRBJ2-1	.	TGTGCCAGCAGCCGGGGGACTAGTTGGAATGAGCAGTTCTTC	CASSRGTSWNEQFF
.	TRBV29-1	TRBJ2-5	.	TGCAGCGTTGAACGGACAGAGAAAGAGACCCAGTACTTC	CSVERTEKETQYF
.	TRBV5-8	TRBJ2-1	.	TGTGCCAGCAGCTTGAGGTGGGGCGGTGAGCAGTTCTTC	CASSLRWGGEQFF
TRBD2	TRBV9	TRBJ2-3	.	TGTGCCAGCAGCCCCGTACGGCGGGAGAGGTTCCATACGCAGTATTTT	CASSPVRRERFHTQYF
TRBD2	TRBV11-3	TRBJ2-3	.	TGTGCCAGCAGCTTCGGGCGGGAGGTTGTCACAGATACGCAGTATTTT	CASSFGREVVTDTQYF
.	TRBV5-1	TRBJ2-3	.	TGCGCCAGCAGCTTGGATCCGGGAGTCCTGCCGGGGCAGTATTTT	CASSLDPGVLPGQYF
.	TRBV11-2	TRBJ1-1	.	TGTGCCAGCAGCCTTACGGGACTTCCGAACACTGAAGCTTTCTTT	CASSLTGLPNTEAFF
.	TRBV24-1	TRBJ2-4	.	TGTGCCACCAGCCCCGGAGAGGAAGCCAAAAACATTCAGTACTTC	CATSPGEEAKNIQYF
.	TRBV25-1	TRBJ1-2	.	TGTGCCAGCAGTGAATATTTCGACATGGGCTATGGCTACACCTTC	CASSEYFDMGYGYTF
.	TRBV6-2/TRBV6-3	TRBJ1-1	.	TGTGCCAGCAGTCCCACAGGGCCCTTTGAAGCTTTCTTT	CASSPTGPFEAFF
.	TRBV18	TRBJ2-5	once	TGTGCCAGCTCACCACCAGGGGATGAGACCCAGTACTTC	CASSPPGDETQYF
.	TRBV7-9	TRBJ2-7	.	TGTGCCAGCAGCCCCGTGACAAACACCTACGAGCAGTACTTC	CASSPVTNTYEQYF
TRBD2	TRBV2	TRBJ2-5	.	TGTGCCAGCAGGCCGGCAAGGGAGGGCGGGACCCAGTACTTC	CASRPAREGGTQYF
.	TRBV11-2	TRBJ1-1	.	TGTGCCAGCAGCTCGTACAGGTCGAACACTGAAGCTTTCTTT	CASSSYRSNTEAFF
.	TRBV28	TRBJ2-7	once	TGTGCCAGCAGTTTGAGGGCCGGTGACGAGCAGTACTTC	CASSLRAGDEQYF
.	TRBV5-1	TRBJ2-3	.	TGCGCGAGCTCGTTCACTTTTGGCACAGATACGCAGTATTTT	CASSFTFGTDTQYF
TRBD2	TRBV11-2	TRBJ2-1	once	TGTGCCAGCAGCTTAGGTCCCACAGGCCCGGGGGGGAATGAGCAGTTCTTC	CASSLGPTGPGGNEQFF
.	TRBV7-6	TRBJ1-1	once	TGTGCCAGCAGCTTACGGTTAGGGGGGGACACTGAAGCTTTCTTT	CASSLRLGGDTEAFF
.	TRBV7-2	TRBJ2-1	.	TGTGCCAGCACCGGTGATAGCTCCTACAATGAGCAGTTCTTC	CASTGDSSYNEQFF
.	TRBV2	TRBJ2-6	.	TGTGCCAGCAGGTTCGGGGCTGGGGCCAACGTCCTGACTTTC	CASRFGAGANVLTF